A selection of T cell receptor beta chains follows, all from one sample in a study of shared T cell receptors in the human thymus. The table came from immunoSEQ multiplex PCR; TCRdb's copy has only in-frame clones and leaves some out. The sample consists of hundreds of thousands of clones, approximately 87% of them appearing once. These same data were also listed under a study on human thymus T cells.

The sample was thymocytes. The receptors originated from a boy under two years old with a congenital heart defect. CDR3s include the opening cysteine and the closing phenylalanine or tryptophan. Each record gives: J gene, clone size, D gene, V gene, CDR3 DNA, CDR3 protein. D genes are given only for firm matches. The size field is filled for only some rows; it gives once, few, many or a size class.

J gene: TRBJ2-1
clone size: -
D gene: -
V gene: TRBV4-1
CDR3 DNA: TGCGCCAGCAGCCAAGTGATGAGCTCCTACAATGAGCAGTTCTTC
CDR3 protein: CASSQVMSSYNEQFF

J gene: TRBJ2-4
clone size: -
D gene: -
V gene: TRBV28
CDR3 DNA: TGTGCCAGCCAACCTCGGGGGAACCTAGCCAAAAACATTCAGTACTTC
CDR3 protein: CASQPRGNLAKNIQYF

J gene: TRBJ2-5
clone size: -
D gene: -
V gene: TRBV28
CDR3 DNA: TGTGCCAGCAGTTCAAAGGACAGGGAGGGCCCCCAAGAGACCCAGTACTTC
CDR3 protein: CASSSKDREGPQETQYF

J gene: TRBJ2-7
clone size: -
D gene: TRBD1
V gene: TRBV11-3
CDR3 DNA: TGTGCCAGCAGCTCCCGACAGGGGATTATCTACGAGCAGTACTTC
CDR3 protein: CASSSRQGIIYEQYF

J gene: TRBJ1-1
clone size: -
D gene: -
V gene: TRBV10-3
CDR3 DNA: TGTGCCATCGGGCCGCGGGGGGGAGCTTTCTTT
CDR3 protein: CAIGPRGGAFF

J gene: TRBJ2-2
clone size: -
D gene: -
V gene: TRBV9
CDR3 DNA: TGTGCCAGCAGCTCCAGAGCGGGACAGGACACCGGGGAGCTGTTTTTT
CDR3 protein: CASSSRAGQDTGELFF

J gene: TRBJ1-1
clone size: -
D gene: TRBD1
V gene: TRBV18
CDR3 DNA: TGTGCCAGCTCACCGAAACAGGACAGGAGGAACACTGAAGCTTTCTTT
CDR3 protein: CASSPKQDRRNTEAFF

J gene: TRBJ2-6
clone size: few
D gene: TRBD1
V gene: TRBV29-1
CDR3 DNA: TGCAGCGTTTCCGACAGGGACCACTCTGGGGCCAACGTCCTGACTTTC
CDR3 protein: CSVSDRDHSGANVLTF

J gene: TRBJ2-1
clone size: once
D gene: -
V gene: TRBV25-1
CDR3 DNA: TGTGCCAGCAGTGAGCCCAACAACAATGAGCAGTTCTTC
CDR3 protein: CASSEPNNNEQFF

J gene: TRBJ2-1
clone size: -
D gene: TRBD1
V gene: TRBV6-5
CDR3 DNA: TGTGCCAGCAGTATCCCCCACAGGGGCAATGAGCAGTTCTTC
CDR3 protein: CASSIPHRGNEQFF

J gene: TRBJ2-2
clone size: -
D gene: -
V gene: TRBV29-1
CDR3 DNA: TGCAGCGTCGCCCCGACTTTTTGGGAGGCAATCACCGGGGAGCTGTTTTTT
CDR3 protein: CSVAPTFWEAITGELFF

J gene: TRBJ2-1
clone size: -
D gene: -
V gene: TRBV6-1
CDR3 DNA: TGTGCCAGCACCACCGGGACACCTTTTTACAATGAGCAGTTCTTC
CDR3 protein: CASTTGTPFYNEQFF

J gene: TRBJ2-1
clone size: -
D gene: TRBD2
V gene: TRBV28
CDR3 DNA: TGTGCCAGCAGGCCTGGGACTAGCAAGAGGAACAATGAGCAGTTCTTC
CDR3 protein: CASRPGTSKRNNEQFF

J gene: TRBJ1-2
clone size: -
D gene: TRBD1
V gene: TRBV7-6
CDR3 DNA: TGTGCCAGCAGCCCATCAACAGGGGCCGCATATGGCTACACCTTC
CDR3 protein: CASSPSTGAAYGYTF

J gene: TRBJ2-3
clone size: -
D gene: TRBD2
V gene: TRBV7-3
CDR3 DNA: TGTGCCAGCAGCTTAACCCCGCTAGCGGTTAGCACAGATACGCAGTATTTT
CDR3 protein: CASSLTPLAVSTDTQYF

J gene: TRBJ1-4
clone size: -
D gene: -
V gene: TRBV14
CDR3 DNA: TGTGCCAGCAGCCAAGCCACAGGCGCTCCTAATGAAAAACTGTTTTTT
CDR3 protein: CASSQATGAPNEKLFF

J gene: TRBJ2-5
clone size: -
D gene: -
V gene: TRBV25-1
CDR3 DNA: TGTGCCAGCAGTGCTCCCGGGACACCCCAAGAGACCCAGTACTTC
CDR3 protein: CASSAPGTPQETQYF

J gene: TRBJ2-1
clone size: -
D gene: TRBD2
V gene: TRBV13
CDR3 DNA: TGTGCCAGCAGCTTAGGAGGGACTAGCGGGGTCTACACTGGCGATGAGCAGTTCTTC
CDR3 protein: CASSLGGTSGVYTGDEQFF

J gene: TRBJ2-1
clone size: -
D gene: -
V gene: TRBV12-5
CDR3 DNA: TGTGCTAGTGGTTTGGTGGGGGGAGGGGGAGTGGGGCATGAGCAGTTCTTC
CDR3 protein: CASGLVGGGGVGHEQFF

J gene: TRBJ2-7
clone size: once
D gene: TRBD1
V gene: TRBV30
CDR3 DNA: TGTGCCTCCAGGGACAGCTACGAGCAGTACTTC
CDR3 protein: CASRDSYEQYF

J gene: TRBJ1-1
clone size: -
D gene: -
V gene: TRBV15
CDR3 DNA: TGTGCCACCAGCAGAGACCACAGGGTACCAACAACCCTCCTTCGCATGAACACTGAAGCTTTCTTT
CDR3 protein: CATSRDHRVPTTLLRMNTEAFF

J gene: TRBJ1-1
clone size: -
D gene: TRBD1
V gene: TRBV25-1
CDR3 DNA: TGTGCCAGCAGTGAATCTACAGGGGAAGCAAACACTGAAGCTTTCTTT
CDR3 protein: CASSESTGEANTEAFF

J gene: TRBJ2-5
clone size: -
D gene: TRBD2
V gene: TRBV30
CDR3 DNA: TGTGCCTGGAGGGGAAGGACTAGCGGGAAACAAGAGACCCAGTACTTC
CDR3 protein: CAWRGRTSGKQETQYF

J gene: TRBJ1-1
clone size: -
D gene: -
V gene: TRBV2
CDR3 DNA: TGTGCCAGCAGTGCCCCAGACAGGATCCATCTCCCCCCTATGAACACTGAAGCTTTCTTT
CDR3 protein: CASSAPDRIHLPPMNTEAFF

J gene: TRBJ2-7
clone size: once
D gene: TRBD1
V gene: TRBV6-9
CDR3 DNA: TGTGCCAGCAGTTATTCGGAGGGACAGGGGGCGGAAGAGCAGTACTTC
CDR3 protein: CASSYSEGQGAEEQYF

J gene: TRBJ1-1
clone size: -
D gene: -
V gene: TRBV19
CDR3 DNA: TGTGCCAGTAGTATCCTAAAAGAAGACAGGACCACTGAAGCTTTCTTT
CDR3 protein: CASSILKEDRTTEAFF

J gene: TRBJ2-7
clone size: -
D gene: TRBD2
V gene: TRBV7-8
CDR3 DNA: TGTGCCAGCAGCTTGACTAGCGGGAGGCGCTTCTACGAGCAGTACTTC
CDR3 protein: CASSLTSGRRFYEQYF

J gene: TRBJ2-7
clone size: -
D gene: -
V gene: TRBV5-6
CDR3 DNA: TGTGCCAGCAGCTTGGGAGGACTAAGGGACTACGAGCAGTACTTC
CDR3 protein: CASSLGGLRDYEQYF

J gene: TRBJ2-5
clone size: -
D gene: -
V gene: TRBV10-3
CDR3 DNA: TGTGCCATCAGTGACGGGGATTCCTCCCAAGAGACCCAGTACTTC
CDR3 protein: CAISDGDSSQETQYF

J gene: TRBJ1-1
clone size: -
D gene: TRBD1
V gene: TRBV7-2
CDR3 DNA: TGTGCCAGCAGCCCAAAGGACAGGGAGGAAGCTTTCTTT
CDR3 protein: CASSPKDREEAFF

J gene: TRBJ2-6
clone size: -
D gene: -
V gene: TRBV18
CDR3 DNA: TGTGCCAGCTCACCACCGGAGGGCTCTGGGGCCAACGTCCTGACTTTC
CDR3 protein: CASSPPEGSGANVLTF